The 24 T cell receptor beta chains below all came from one sample that was sequenced in a study of blood T cell repertoires in COVID-19. Data came from immunoSEQ multiplex PCR; TCRdb stores just in-frame clones and leaves some out. The sample has more than 100,000 clones; 80% to 90% are singletons. The sequencing sample was made of peripheral blood. These receptors were taken from a woman in her 50s with active or convalescent COVID-19.

V gene TRBV5-1 combines with J gene TRBJ1-4, with 8 bases identical to TRBD1. Germline lookup yields CDR1 SGHRS and CDR2 YFSETQ. V lost 4 bases, J lost 5 bases, and 13 bases stayed unmatched. The length of the CDR3 is 17 residues. Here the CDR3 reads CASSMTANRGGNEKLFF. CDR3 DNA sequence: TGCGCCAGCAGCATGACTGCGAACAGGGGGGGCAATGAAAAACTGTTTTTT.

This chain connects TRBV2 to TRBJ1-5; D gene unclear. V lost 4 bases and J 3 bases, leaving 10 bases between the germline ends. Germline-derived CDR1 and CDR2 are SNHLY and FYNNEI. The CDR3 is 14 residues long. The CDR3 sequence is CASSGNGNNQPQHF. CDR3 DNA: TGTGCCAGCAGTGGAAACGGGAACAATCAGCCCCAGCATTTT.

This clone was counted a few times. The chain employs TRBV11-2 and TRBJ1-2; D remains unclear. CDR1 is SGHAT and CDR2 is FQNNGV in the germline V gene. Trimming left V 5 bases short and J 5 bases short, with 18 bases between. The CDR3 sequence is 15 residues long. The CDR3 here is CASSGGLFYSYGYTF. In DNA form, the CDR3 reads TGTGCCAGCAGCGGTGGGCTTTTTTATTCTTATGGCTACACCTTC.

The chain uses TRBV6-5 and TRBJ1-3; D gene unclear. Trimming cost V 5 bases and J 7 bases, with 18 bases left between them. The CDR3 length is 15 residues. Germline loops: CDR1 MNHEY, CDR2 SVGAGI. Here the CDR3 DNA reads TGTGCCAGCAGTCGAAGCGGACTCACTTCCAACACCATATATTTT. It codes for CASSRSGLTSNTIYF.

The chain links TRBV12-3 or TRBV12-4 to TRBJ2-1; 7 positions agree with TRBD2. This CDR3 contains 13 residues. V dropped 0 bases and J dropped 11; count of bases not matched to a gene: 4. The CDR3 DNA is TGTGCCAGCAGTTTAGCGGGAGCGGGAAAGCAGTTCTTC. Its protein is CASSLAGAGKQFF.

This clone has just one count. The J gene is TRBJ2-1, the V gene TRBV14; weak D call: TRBD2 (6 bases). The CDR3 has 14 residues. V was clipped by 4 bases and J by 7 bases, with 14 bases between them. Per the germline V gene, CDR1 is SGHDN and CDR2 is FVKESK. The CDR3 here is CASSRSGLRNEQFF. DNA of the CDR3: TGTGCCAGCAGCCGGAGCGGGTTACGGAATGAGCAGTTCTTC.

The chain couples TRBV29-1 to TRBJ2-7, with 11 nucleotides matching TRBD2. Trimming cost V 1 base and J 9 bases; bases outside gene matches: 5. The CDR3 length is 13 residues. CDR1 and CDR2 (germline): SQVTM, ANQGSEA. This CDR3 reads CSVEVTSGKGQYF. The CDR3 bases are TGCAGCGTTGAAGTGACTAGCGGGAAAGGGCAGTACTTC.

This clone was picked up one time. V usage is TRBV7-8 and J usage is TRBJ2-1, with TRBD2 identical over 12 bases. V shed 5 bases and J 8 bases; nucleotides not matched to a gene: 4. Germline values: CDR1 SGHVS, CDR2 FQNEAQ. The CDR3 length is 14 residues. The CDR3, as DNA: TGTGCCAGCAGCGCCAGGACTAGCGGGGATGAGCAGTTCTTC. It translates to CASSARTSGDEQFF.

The rearrangement joins TRBV30 to TRBJ2-7, with TRBD1 identical over 7 bases. J lost 4 bases, V lost 6 bases, and 12 bases had no gene match. The CDR3 is 14 residues long. The germline CDR1 and CDR2 sequences are GTSNPN and SVGIG (reference sequence). DNA of the CDR3: TGTGCCTGCAATAGACAGGGAAGGGTATACGAGCAGTACTTC. This translates into CACNRQGRVYEQYF.

In this sample, this clone turned up once. The rearrangement uses TRBV7-3 and TRBJ2-5, with TRBD2 identical over 7 bases. V dropped 4 bases and J dropped 6; count of bases not matched to a gene: 2. The CDR3 runs 12 residues. CDR1 is SGHTA, CDR2 FQGTGA, per germline. The CDR3 sequence: CASSSGGKTQYF. CDR3 DNA: TGTGCCAGCAGCTCGGGGGGAAAGACCCAGTACTTC.

CDR3: CASFPGHLYEQYF. CDR3 nucleotides: TGTGCCAGTTTCCCGGGACACCTATACGAGCAGTACTTC. The chain employs TRBV3-1 (or the pseudogene TRBV3-2) and TRBJ2-7; a weak D match, TRBD1 (6 bases). This CDR3 region has 13 residues. The V end lost 9 bases, the J end lost 4 bases, and 16 bases lay between the germline ends. Germline CDR1 reads LGHDT; CDR2 reads YNNKEL (reference sequence).

This chain links TRBV19 with TRBJ2-1; a weak D match, TRBD1 (6 bases). V was trimmed by 5 bases and J by 0 bases, leaving 8 bases between them. CDR1 is LNHDA and CDR2 is SQIVND in the germline V gene (reference sequence). The length of the CDR3 is 14 residues. CDR3 coding DNA: TGTGCCAGTAGTCGGGACAACTCCTACAATGAGCAGTTCTTC. As protein: CASSRDNSYNEQFF.

This chain links TRBV28 with TRBJ2-5; D call uncertain. Trimming cost V 8 bases and J 1 base, with 14 bases left between them. The CDR3 is 14 amino acids. In germline, CDR1 is MDHEN, CDR2 SYDVKM. CDR3 residues: CASGTRRSQETQYF. CDR3 DNA: TGTGCCAGCGGAACCCGACGGAGCCAAGAGACCCAGTACTTC.

This clone was observed a single time. The chain links TRBV20-1 to TRBJ1-2; no reliable D call. The V gene's germline CDR1 is DFQATT and CDR2 SNEGSKA (reference sequence). The CDR3 is made up of 12 amino acids. V was cut by 3 bases and J by 0 bases, with 5 bases left in between. The CDR3 nucleotides are TGCAGTGCTAGTCTACCTAACTATGGCTACACCTTC. Translating gives CSASLPNYGYTF.

This clone was seen only a few times. This chain uses TRBV5-5 with TRBJ1-1; tentative D call: TRBD1 (6 bases). This CDR3 spans 15 amino acids. The V gene lost 1 base and the J gene lost 4 bases, with 14 bases spanning the gap. The germline V gene has CDR1 SGHKS and CDR2 YYEKEE (reference sequence). CDR3 sequence (DNA): TGTGCCAGCAGCTTGATGGGCAGGGGTGGCACTGAAGCTTTCTTT. This codes for CASSLMGRGGTEAFF.

The chain is built from TRBV11-1 and TRBJ2-2, with D possibly TRBD1 on 5 matching bases. CDR3 size: 14 residues. V was trimmed by 5 bases and J by 3 bases, leaving 10 bases between them. Germline V gene sequence: CDR1 SGHAT, CDR2 FQDESV (reference sequence). CDR3: CASSEQGYTGELFF. Written as DNA, the CDR3 is TGTGCCAGCAGCGAGCAGGGTTACACCGGGGAGCTGTTTTTT.

The chain carries TRBV6-2 or TRBV6-3 and TRBJ2-3, with 12 nucleotides matching TRBD2. Trimming cost V 4 bases and J 6 bases; bases outside gene matches: 8. There are 16 residues in the CDR3. CDR1 and CDR2 (germline): MNHEY, SVGEGT. CDR3 residues: CASSSLTSGSWDTQYF. The CDR3 nucleotides read TGTGCCAGCAGTTCCTTGACTAGCGGGAGTTGGGATACGCAGTATTTT.

This clone was recorded a few times. J is TRBJ1-5 and V is TRBV27, with 7 bases fitting TRBD1. Germline assignment: CDR1 MNHEY and CDR2 SMNVEV (reference sequence). The J segment lost 0 bases and the V segment lost 6 bases, leaving 8 bases of the junction unmatched. The CDR3 has 16 residues. The CDR3 DNA reads TGTGCCAGCAGACCCCTAGGGACAGCTAGCAATCAGCCCCAGCATTTT. The encoded protein is CASRPLGTASNQPQHF.

This clone was found once. The V and J genes are TRBV27 and TRBJ1-2, with D possibly TRBD1 on 6 matching bases. Germline V gene data show CDR1 as MNHEY and CDR2 as SMNVEV (reference sequence). The CDR3 is 14 residues long. Between the trimmed V and J ends, which lost 2 bases and 4 bases, there was a span of 11 bases. DNA of the CDR3: TGTGCCAGCAGTTTAGGAACAGGGCGCTATGGCTACACCTTC. Translated, it gives CASSLGTGRYGYTF.

The chain joins TRBV9 to TRBJ2-7; 8 positions match TRBD2. The V segment lost 0 bases and the J segment 2 bases; nucleotides outside the gene matches: 4. This CDR3 has 15 residues. CDR1 is SGDLS, CDR2 YYNGEE, per germline. The CDR3 loop is CASSVGGTRAYEQYF. The CDR3 DNA is TGTGCCAGCAGCGTAGGGGGGACTAGAGCCTACGAGCAGTACTTC.

V gene TRBV2 combines with J gene TRBJ1-2, with D tentatively TRBD1 (6 bases). The CDR3 totals 14 residues. Trimming pared 1 base from V and 4 bases from J, leaving 10 bases between. Germline CDR1 is SNHLY and CDR2 is FYNNEI. CDR3 nucleotides: TGTGCCAGCAGTGAAGGCGGACAGCTCTATGGCTACACCTTC. Translating gives CASSEGGQLYGYTF. Supplemented by reference TRBV2 and TRBJ1-2, the full variable domain reads EPEVTQTPSHQVTQMGQEVILRCVPISNHLYFYWYRQILGQKVEFLVSFYNNEISEKSEIFDDQFSVERPDGSNFTLKIRSTKLEDSAMYFCASSEGGQLYGYTFGSGTRLTVV.

V is TRBV5-6 and J is TRBJ1-3; 7 bases are shared with TRBD1. The V and J ends lost 4 bases and 5 bases, in that order; junction bases with no gene match: 6. The CDR3 consists of 14 residues. Germline assignment: CDR1 SGHDT and CDR2 YYEEEE. CDR3 in amino acids: CASSDPTGRNTIYF. CDR3 sequence (DNA): TGTGCCAGCAGCGACCCGACAGGGAGAAACACCATATATTTT.

This clone was observed once. The gene calls are TRBV3-1 (or the pseudogene TRBV3-2) and TRBJ2-7; 8 bases agree with TRBD2. The V gene's germline CDR1 is LGHDT and CDR2 YNNKEL (reference sequence). This CDR3 contains 15 residues. J was trimmed by 3 bases and V by 1 base; bases with no gene match: 5. The CDR3 region is CASSQVGLENYEQYF. CDR3 coding DNA: TGTGCCAGCAGCCAAGTGGGACTAGAGAACTACGAGCAGTACTTC.

This sequence joins TRBV18 and TRBJ2-1; 8 nucleotides agree with TRBD2. The CDR3 consists of 15 residues. V shed 1 base, J shed 4 bases, and the junction held 3 bases outside the gene matches. Germline CDR1 KGHSH, CDR2 LQKENI. The CDR3 sequence is CASSPQRERYNEQFF. The CDR3 bases are TGTGCCAGCTCACCACAGCGGGAGCGTTACAATGAGCAGTTCTTC.